One and the same sample provided the 13 T cell receptor beta chains below, sequenced in a study of cytomegalovirus exposure and HLA in healthy donors. TCRdb keeps only in-frame clones here, not all; method: immunoSEQ multiplex PCR. This table holds hundreds of thousands of clones, roughly 80% found once. Material: PBMCs. These receptors originate from a young woman in good health and CMV-seronegative.

Here the CDR3 reads CASSSGQFDTQYF. In DNA, the CDR3 is TGTGCCAGTAGTAGCGGACAGTTCGATACGCAGTATTTT. This rearrangement joins TRBV19 to TRBJ2-3; possible D gene TRBD1, 6 bases. The ends were cut back, 4 bases at V and 6 bases at J, with 11 bases in the middle. Germline V gives CDR1 LNHDA, CDR2 SQIVND (reference sequence). CDR3 length: 13 amino acids.

This chain links TRBV28 with TRBJ1-1; D not resolved. The CDR3 covers 15 residues. In germline, CDR1 is MDHEN, CDR2 SYDVKM. With 3 bases removed from V and 5 bases from J, the gap between germline ends came to 16 bases. CDR3 sequence (DNA): TGTGCCAGCAGTTTGCAAAAGGCGTCTCGGACTGAAGCTTTCTTT. This gives the protein CASSLQKASRTEAFF.

This sequence joins TRBV6-5 and TRBJ1-2; TRBD1 matches at 7 bases. The V segment lost 4 bases and the J segment 0 bases; nucleotides outside the gene matches: 8. Germline V gene data show CDR1 as MNHEY and CDR2 as SVGAGI. The CDR3 spans 16 residues. CDR3: CASSLSGQASNYGYTF. CDR3 coding DNA: TGTGCCAGCAGTTTATCCGGACAGGCTTCTAACTATGGCTACACCTTC.

The chain uses TRBV19 and TRBJ1-3; 7 bases map to TRBD1. The CDR3 contains 16 residues. The germline CDR1 and CDR2 sequences are LNHDA and SQIVND (reference sequence). V shed 5 bases and J 0 bases; nucleotides not matched to a gene: 7. CDR3 nucleotides: TGTGCCAGTAGTGGGACAGACTACTTCTCTGGAAACACCATATATTTT. This gives the protein CASSGTDYFSGNTIYF.

The chain links TRBV18 to TRBJ1-1; D is perhaps TRBD1 (6 bases). This CDR3 region has 16 residues. The V end was cut by 1 base, the J end by 1 base, with 13 bases between. Per germline, CDR1 KGHSH and CDR2 LQKENI. The CDR3 region has the DNA TGTGCCAGCTCACCACGGGACATGGGGTCGAACACTGAAGCTTTCTTT. Translated: CASSPRDMGSNTEAFF.

V gene TRBV5-1 combines with J gene TRBJ1-5; a possible D gene is TRBD1 (6 bases). The CDR3 loop spans 15 amino acids. Germline CDR1 and CDR2: SGHRS and YFSETQ. The V end lost 4 bases, the J end lost 6 bases, and 17 bases lay between the germline ends. CDR3 DNA sequence: TGCGCCAGCAGCAGGGACACCCGGAGGGTTCAGCCCCAGCATTTT. It is translated as CASSRDTRRVQPQHF.

V is TRBV5-5 and J is TRBJ2-1, with D unclear. Per germline, CDR1 SGHKS and CDR2 YYEKEE (reference sequence). This CDR3 comprises 17 residues. The ends were cut back, 3 bases at V and 9 bases at J, with 25 bases in the middle. For the CDR3, the DNA is TGTGCCAGCAGCTGGTTCTCGTGGGCCCGGGCCTCGGGTGAGCAGTTCTTC. It encodes CASSWFSWARASGEQFF.

The chain employs TRBV27 and TRBJ2-7, with D possibly matching TRBD1 (6 bases). CDR3 length: 13 residues. V dropped 6 bases and J dropped 1 base, with 10 bases sitting between them. The V gene's germline CDR1 is MNHEY and CDR2 SMNVEV (reference sequence). The CDR3 loop reads CASRLTGSYEQYF. The CDR3 nucleotides read TGTGCCAGCAGGCTGACAGGATCCTACGAGCAGTACTTC.

The rearrangement uses TRBV5-1 and TRBJ2-1; 10 nucleotides agree with TRBD2. Per germline, CDR1 SGHRS and CDR2 YFSETQ. The CDR3 spans 14 residues. Trimming cost V 1 base and J 8 bases; bases outside gene matches: 3. The CDR3 here is CASSLQGLAHEQFF. The CDR3 DNA is TGCGCCAGCAGCTTGCAGGGACTAGCGCATGAGCAGTTCTTC.

The CDR3: CASSLELGPAGTLKLFF. Here the CDR3 DNA reads TGTGCCAGCAGCTTAGAGCTAGGGCCCGCCGGGACACTGAAGCTTTTCTTT. V and J are TRBV7-8 and TRBJ1-1; weak D call: TRBD1 (6 bases). The CDR3 extends over 17 amino acids. Germline-derived CDR1 and CDR2 are SGHVS and FQNEAQ. Between the trimmed V and J ends, which lost 1 base and 13 bases, there was a span of 28 bases. The whole variable domain, filled in from reference TRBV7-8 and TRBJ1-1, reads GAGVSQSPRYKVAKRGQDVALRCDPISGHVSLFWYQQALGQGPEFLTYFQNEAQLDKSGLPSDRFFAERPEGSVSTLKIQRTQQEDSAVYLCASSLELGPAGTLKLFFGQGTRLTVV.

This sequence joins TRBV2 and TRBJ2-7; perhaps TRBD2 as D (5 bases). This CDR3 is built from 14 residues. V lost 4 bases and J 1 base, leaving 11 bases between the germline ends. Per germline, CDR1 SNHLY and CDR2 FYNNEI. CDR3 sequence (DNA): TGTGCCAGCAGTGGAGGACTCCTGTCCTACGAGCAGTACTTC. Amino acid sequence: CASSGGLLSYEQYF.

The V gene is TRBV5-4, the J gene TRBJ1-2; TRBD1 aligns across 7 bases. The germline V gene encodes CDR1 SGHNT and CDR2 YYREEE (reference sequence). V shed 6 bases and J 8 bases; nucleotides not matched to a gene: 16. The CDR3 extends over 15 amino acids. In DNA, the CDR3 is TGTGCCAGCATCCCCAGGGGGGGGCGCATTGAGGGCTACACCTTC. Translated: CASIPRGGRIEGYTF.

The chain carries TRBV18 and TRBJ2-5, with 8 nucleotides matching TRBD1. The junction had 3 bases not matched to a gene; V was cut back by 6 bases and J by 3 bases. CDR1 KGHSH and CDR2 LQKENI come from the germline V gene. The CDR3 consists of 13 residues. CDR3 protein: CASSSGQEETQYF. CDR3 coding DNA: TGTGCCAGCTCCTCGGGACAGGAAGAGACCCAGTACTTC.